This is a list of T cell receptor beta chains from one sample in a study of radiotherapy plus CTLA-4 blockade in lung cancer. TCRdb keeps only in-frame clones here, not all; method: immunoSEQ multiplex PCR. The data contain around 56,000 clones, around 85% of them singletons. The starting material was peripheral blood, obtained from a patient treated with radiotherapy plus ipilimumab. The source of these receptors is a human donor with non-small cell lung cancer who had a complete response to radiotherapy plus ipilimumab. Both conserved end residues are part of each CDR3. The order of the fields is V gene, CDR3 protein.

TRBV9	CASSVGWHTNYGYTF
TRBV19	CASTFWAGGFATNEKLFF
TRBV10-3	CAISEGRGTEETQYF
TRBV4-3	CASSHGTGGSYEQYF
TRBV19	CASRAARGAGVTYEQYF
TRBV6-4	CASSVGQENTEAFF
TRBV30	CAWSQGGSRGETQYF
TRBV5-1	CASSLGLAGGRTDTQYF
TRBV19	CASTPTGVYEAFF
TRBV2	CASSREDTGELFF
TRBV7-9	CASSWDTYNEQFF
TRBV7-2	CASSQFPRGYQETQYF
TRBV6-1	CASSVGDRDTPSRGYTF
TRBV19	CASSPEGRTDTQYF
TRBV28	CASSPGGTSGNTIYF
TRBV19	CASSIRGDGYTF
TRBV5-1	CASSLGRGDEQFF
TRBV5-4	CASSLGDRDYGYTF
TRBV18	CASSPPDRGNQPQHF
TRBV5-1	CASSPTPTSSETQYF
TRBV4-3	CASSQGQNLYGYTF
TRBV29-1	CSVEDRLSGGKDYGYTF
TRBV11-2	CASSLAAGTGYNQPQHF
TRBV4-2	CASSQDRRQTDTQYF
TRBV6-6	CASSYSIGQGGSPLHF
TRBV28	CASSLGARGSYEQYF
TRBV7-9	CASSVGQLNTEAFF
TRBV25-1	CASSDPPRGNNEQFF
TRBV13	CASSSRGTIYYGYTF
TRBV10-1	CASSESSRQETQYF
TRBV2	CASRGQTGDPNEQFF
TRBV6-5	CASRSRGSGANVLTF
TRBV27	CASSSRTGPEAFF
TRBV25-1	CASSDGQGLGYQPQHF
TRBV18	CASSPGTSGRTDTQYF
TRBV2	CASKGQGDSPLHF
TRBV6-6	CASSQGQMNTEAFF
TRBV16	CASSPTLTPGTGAKVLGYTF
TRBV5-1	CASSSGGRQETQYF
TRBV7-9	CASSLSGKKGGEQFF
TRBV6-5	CASTRDRGTSPLHF